What follows are 13 T cell receptor beta chains derived from one specimen sequenced in a study of T cells in Graves' hyperthyroidism and ophthalmopathy. RNA transcripts gave rise to amplified TCR beta CDR3 regions. Researchers ran a first-round RT-PCR on the TCR CDR3 using the HTBI primer set. One entry per CDR3 protein, called by TCRdb with MiXCR from the multiplex PCR reads. The data show roughly 160,000 distinct CDR3 sequences, approximately 9% seen once. Input material: blood. Receptors were obtained from a young woman with Graves' hyperthyroidism that later progressed to Graves' ophthalmopathy.

Concerning this clonotype itself: A much larger clone lies one base from this, so it may be a read error. The chain employs TRBV7-2 and TRBJ1-2; 9 bases are shared with TRBD1. Germline V gene sequence: CDR1 SGHTA, CDR2 FQGNSA. V lost 4 bases, J lost 8 bases, and 11 bases stayed unmatched. This CDR3 is 15 amino acids long. The CDR3 bases are TGTGCCAGCAGCTCGCGACAGGGGGGGGGGGGAGGCTACACCTTC. It is translated as CASSSRQGGGGGYTF.

This clonotype has at least ten counts. This chain connects TRBV12-3 or TRBV12-4 to TRBJ2-2; D is perhaps TRBD2 (5 bases). The ends were cut back, 3 bases at V and 8 bases at J, with 13 bases in the middle. This CDR3 has 14 amino acids. The CDR3 spells CASSFGRGAGELFF. As DNA, the CDR3 is TGTGCCAGCAGTTTCGGTCGGGGAGCTGGGGAGCTGTTTTTT.

With respect to this clonotype: A much more abundant neighbour one base away suggests this may be a read error. The chain has TRBV20-1 and TRBJ1-5; 8 bases match TRBD1. Germline assignment: CDR1 DFQATT and CDR2 SNEGSKA (reference sequence). V trimming: 6 bases; J trimming: 6 bases; junction bases outside the gene matches: 10. The CDR3 spans 14 residues. The CDR3 DNA reads TGCAGTGCGGGAGGGGCAGGGGGCGGTCAGCCCCAGCATTTT. Translated: CSAGGAGGGQPQHF.

The table lists this clonotype with a few counts. The chain has TRBV7-3 and TRBJ2-1, with 10 nucleotides matching TRBD2. The CDR3 is made up of 16 amino acids. Germline lookup yields CDR1 SGHTA and CDR2 FQGTGA. The V segment lost 3 bases and the J segment 1 base; nucleotides outside the gene matches: 3. The CDR3 protein is CASSLIAGGSYNEQFF. The CDR3, as DNA: TGTGCCAGCAGCTTGATAGCGGGGGGATCCTACAATGAGCAGTTCTTC.

This clonotype was observed many times. This chain links TRBV7-2 with TRBJ2-1; the match to TRBD2 covers 13 bases. Germline assignment: CDR1 SGHTA and CDR2 FQGNSA. CDR3 length: 16 residues. V lost 4 bases, J lost 14 bases, and 14 bases stayed unmatched. The chain's CDR3 is CASSYLGPTGTSGKFF. DNA for the CDR3: TGTGCCAGCAGCTACTTGGGGCCTACCGGGACTAGCGGGAAGTTCTTC. Filled out from reference TRBV7-2 and TRBJ2-1, the complete variable domain reads GAGVSQSPSNKVTEKGKDVELRCDPISGHTALYWYRQSLGQGLEFLIYFQGNSAPDKSGLPSDRFSAERTGGSVSTLTIQRTQQEDSAVYLCASSYLGPTGTSGKFFGPGTRLTVL.

This clonotype was counted many times. The chain carries TRBV28 and TRBJ2-1; 8 positions match TRBD2. Germline V CDR1 and CDR2: MDHEN, SYDVKM. The CDR3 runs to 15 residues. Trimming cost V 7 bases and J 4 bases; bases outside gene matches: 9. The DNA of the CDR3 is TGTGCCAGCACCCGCCCGGGGGGGGCTTACAATGAGCAGTTCTTC. This codes for CASTRPGGAYNEQFF. Together with reference TRBV28 and TRBJ2-1, the CDR3 gives the full variable domain: DVKVTQSSRYLVKRTGEKVFLECVQDMDHENMFWYRQDPGLGLRLIYFSYDVKMKEKGDIPEGYSVSREKKERFSLILESASTNQTSMYLCASTRPGGAYNEQFFGPGTRLTVL.

This clonotype was counted many times. The V and J genes are TRBV24-1 and TRBJ2-1, with D possibly matching TRBD1 (6 bases). Trimming took 2 bases from V and 8 from J, leaving 18 bases between them. Germline loops: CDR1 KGHDR, CDR2 SFDVKD. The CDR3 runs to 16 residues. CDR3 amino acids: CATSDSGRGVHDEQFF. The CDR3 DNA sequence: TGTGCCACCAGTGATTCCGGCAGGGGAGTTCACGATGAGCAGTTCTTC.

This clonotype has a count of ten or more. The CDR3, as DNA: TGTGCCAGCAGCTGGACAGGGGACAATCAGCCCCAGCATTTT. Translation: CASSWTGDNQPQHF. V usage is TRBV7-2 and J usage is TRBJ1-5; 9 positions match TRBD1. From germline, CDR1 is SGHTA and CDR2 FQGNSA. With V trimmed by 4 bases and J by 3 bases, 1 base remained unmatched. The CDR3 totals 14 residues.

This clonotype has ten or more counts. The chain is built from TRBV19 and TRBJ1-5; D gene uncertain. The ends were cut back, 0 bases at V and 8 bases at J, with 8 bases in the middle. The CDR3 extends over 13 amino acids. Germline V gene lookup returns CDR1 LNHDA and CDR2 SQIVND (reference sequence). The chain's CDR3 is CASSIDSSKPQHF. CDR3 nucleotide sequence: TGTGCCAGTAGTATAGATTCATCAAAGCCCCAGCATTTT.

In its sample, this clonotype was seen a few times. V is TRBV7-3 and J is TRBJ2-1, with D uncertain. Trimming took 1 base from V and 3 from J, leaving 19 bases between them. This CDR3 has 18 amino acids. The germline V gene has CDR1 SGHTA and CDR2 FQGTGA. CDR3 region: CASSLRVVGRDLYNEQFF. The CDR3 DNA sequence: TGTGCCAGCAGCTTAAGGGTCGTGGGCAGAGACCTCTACAATGAGCAGTTCTTC.

This clonotype was detected a few times. The chain carries TRBV20-1 and TRBJ2-3; TRBD1 agrees at 11 bases. The CDR3 totals 16 residues. Germline CDR1 and CDR2: DFQATT and SNEGSKA (reference sequence). Unmatched junction bases numbered 8, after V lost 2 bases and J lost 4 bases. CDR3 sequence reads: CSARQLPGQGADTQYF. The CDR3 nucleotides read TGCAGTGCTAGACAGCTACCGGGACAGGGGGCAGATACGCAGTATTTT.

This clonotype appeared many times. This rearrangement joins TRBV3-1 to TRBJ2-5; 9 nucleotides align to TRBD2. Germline lookup yields CDR1 LGHDT and CDR2 YNNKEL (reference sequence). The CDR3 runs to 18 residues. V lost 4 bases to trimming and J lost 0 bases; unmatched junction nucleotides: 12. The CDR3: CASSPRLADVWDQETQYF. CDR3 bases: TGTGCCAGCAGCCCAAGACTAGCGGATGTGTGGGACCAAGAGACCCAGTACTTC.

This clonotype was detected many times. The V gene is TRBV19, the J gene TRBJ1-1, with D perhaps matching TRBD1 (6 bases). Germline assignment: CDR1 LNHDA and CDR2 SQIVND (reference sequence). V was shortened by 3 bases and J by 7 bases, with 12 bases between the two germline ends. The CDR3 has 13 amino acids. CDR3 in amino acids: CASSIPRGLEAFF. The CDR3 DNA sequence: TGTGCCAGTAGTATCCCCAGGGGTCTTGAAGCTTTCTTT.